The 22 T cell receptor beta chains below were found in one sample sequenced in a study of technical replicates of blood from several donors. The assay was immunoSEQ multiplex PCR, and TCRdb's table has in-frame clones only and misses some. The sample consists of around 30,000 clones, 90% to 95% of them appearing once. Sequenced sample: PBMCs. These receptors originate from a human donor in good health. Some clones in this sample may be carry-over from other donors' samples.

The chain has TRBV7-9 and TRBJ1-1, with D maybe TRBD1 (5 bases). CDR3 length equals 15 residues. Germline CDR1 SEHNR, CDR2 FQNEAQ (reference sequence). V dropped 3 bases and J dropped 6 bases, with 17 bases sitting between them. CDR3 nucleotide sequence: TGTGCCAGCAGCTTTCTCTCAGGGTCAGAGCCTGAAGCTTTCTTT. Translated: CASSFLSGSEPEAFF.

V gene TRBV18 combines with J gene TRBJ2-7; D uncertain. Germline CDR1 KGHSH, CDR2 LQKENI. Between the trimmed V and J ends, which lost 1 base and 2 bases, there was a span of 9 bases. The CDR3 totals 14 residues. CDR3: CASSPQNQAYEQYF. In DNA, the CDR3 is TGTGCCAGCTCACCACAAAACCAGGCCTACGAGCAGTACTTC.

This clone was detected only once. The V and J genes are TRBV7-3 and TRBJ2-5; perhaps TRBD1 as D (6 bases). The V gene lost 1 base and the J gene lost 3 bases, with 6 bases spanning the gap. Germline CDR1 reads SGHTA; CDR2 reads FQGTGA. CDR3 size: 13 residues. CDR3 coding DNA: TGTGCCAGCAGCTTAAACAGGGAAGAGACCCAGTACTTC. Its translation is CASSLNREETQYF.

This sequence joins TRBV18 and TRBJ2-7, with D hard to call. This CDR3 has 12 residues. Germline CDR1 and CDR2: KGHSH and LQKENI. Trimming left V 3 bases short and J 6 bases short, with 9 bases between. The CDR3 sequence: CASSPSTPEQYF. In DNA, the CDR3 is TGTGCCAGCTCACCGTCGACTCCCGAGCAGTACTTC.

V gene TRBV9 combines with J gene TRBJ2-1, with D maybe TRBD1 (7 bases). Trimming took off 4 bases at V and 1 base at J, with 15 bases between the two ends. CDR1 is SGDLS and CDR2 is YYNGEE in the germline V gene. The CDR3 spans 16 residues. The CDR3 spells CASSPAAGGSYNEQFF. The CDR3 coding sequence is TGTGCCAGCAGCCCAGCCGCAGGGGGGTCCTACAATGAGCAGTTCTTC.

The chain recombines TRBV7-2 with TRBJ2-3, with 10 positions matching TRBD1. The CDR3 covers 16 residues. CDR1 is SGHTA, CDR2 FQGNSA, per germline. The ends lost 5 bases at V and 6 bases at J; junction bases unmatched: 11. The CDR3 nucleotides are TGTGCCAGCAGCCGACAGGGACAGGGGACTGGGGATACGCAGTATTTT. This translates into CASSRQGQGTGDTQYF.

CDR3 bases: TGTGCCAGCAGTTTGGGGACAGGGGGGACGGCGACCTACGAGCAGTACTTC. It translates to CASSLGTGGTATYEQYF. The chain has TRBV27 and TRBJ2-7; 11 nucleotides match TRBD1. V lost 3 bases to trimming and J lost 2 bases; unmatched junction nucleotides: 9. Germline values: CDR1 MNHEY, CDR2 SMNVEV (reference sequence). The CDR3 covers 17 residues.

The CDR3 sequence is CASSSTGGAGQETQYF. DNA of the CDR3: TGTGCCAGCAGCTCCACGGGGGGAGCGGGTCAGGAGACCCAGTACTTC. The V call is TRBV7-2, the J call TRBJ2-5, with 7 bases lining up with TRBD2. The CDR3 loop spans 16 amino acids. Germline V gives CDR1 SGHTA, CDR2 FQGNSA. J gave up 5 bases and V 4 bases, and 13 bases lay outside the gene matches.

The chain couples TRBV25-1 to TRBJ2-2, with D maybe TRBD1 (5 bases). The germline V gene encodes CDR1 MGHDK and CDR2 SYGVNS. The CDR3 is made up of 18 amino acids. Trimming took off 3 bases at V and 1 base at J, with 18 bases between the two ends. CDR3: CASSEEGVITGNTGELFF. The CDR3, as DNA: TGTGCCAGCAGTGAGGAAGGGGTAATTACGGGGAACACCGGGGAGCTGTTTTTT.

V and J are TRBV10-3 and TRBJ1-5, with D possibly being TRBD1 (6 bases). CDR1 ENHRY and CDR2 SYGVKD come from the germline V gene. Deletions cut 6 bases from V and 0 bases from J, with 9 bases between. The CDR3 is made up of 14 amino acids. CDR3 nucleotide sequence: TGTGCCATCAGCCAGGACAGTAGCAATCAGCCCCAGCATTTT. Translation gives CAISQDSSNQPQHF.

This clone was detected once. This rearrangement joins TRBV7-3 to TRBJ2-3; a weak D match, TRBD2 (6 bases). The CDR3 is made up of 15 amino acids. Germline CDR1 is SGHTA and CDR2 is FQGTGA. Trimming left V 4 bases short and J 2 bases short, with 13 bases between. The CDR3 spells CASSSRAGNTDTQYF. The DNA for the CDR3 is TGTGCCAGCAGCTCACGGGCGGGGAACACAGATACGCAGTATTTT.

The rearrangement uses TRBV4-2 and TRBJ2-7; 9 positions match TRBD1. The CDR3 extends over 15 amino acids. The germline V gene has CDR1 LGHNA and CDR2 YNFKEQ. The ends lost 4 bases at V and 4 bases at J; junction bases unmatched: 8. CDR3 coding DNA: TGTGCCAGCAGCCGGCAACAGGGGGCTGAGTACGAGCAGTACTTC. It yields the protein CASSRQQGAEYEQYF.

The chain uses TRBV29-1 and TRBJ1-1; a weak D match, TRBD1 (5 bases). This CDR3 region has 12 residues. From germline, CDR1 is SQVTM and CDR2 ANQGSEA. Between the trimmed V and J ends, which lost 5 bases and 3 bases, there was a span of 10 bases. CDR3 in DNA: TGCAGCGTTCAGGGTTTGGACACTGAAGCTTTCTTT. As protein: CSVQGLDTEAFF.

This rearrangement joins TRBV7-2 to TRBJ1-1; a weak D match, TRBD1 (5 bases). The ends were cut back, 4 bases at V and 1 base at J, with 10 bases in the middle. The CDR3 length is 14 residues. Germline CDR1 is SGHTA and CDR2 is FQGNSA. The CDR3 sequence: CASSYRGGNTEAFF. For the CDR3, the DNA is TGTGCCAGCAGCTACCGGGGGGGGAACACTGAAGCTTTCTTT.

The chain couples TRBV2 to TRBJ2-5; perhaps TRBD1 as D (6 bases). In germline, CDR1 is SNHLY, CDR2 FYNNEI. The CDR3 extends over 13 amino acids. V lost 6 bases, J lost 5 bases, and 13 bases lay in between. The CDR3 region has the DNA TGTGCCAGCAGCCTCAGACAGGCTGAGACCCAGTACTTC. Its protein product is CASSLRQAETQYF.

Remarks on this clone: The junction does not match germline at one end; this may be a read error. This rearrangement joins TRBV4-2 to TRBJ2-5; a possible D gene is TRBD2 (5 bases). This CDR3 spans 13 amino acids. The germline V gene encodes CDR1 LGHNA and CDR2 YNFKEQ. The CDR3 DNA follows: TGTGCCAGCAGCCAAGACGATCAGCGGCAGAAGAACTTC. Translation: CASSQDDQRQKNF.

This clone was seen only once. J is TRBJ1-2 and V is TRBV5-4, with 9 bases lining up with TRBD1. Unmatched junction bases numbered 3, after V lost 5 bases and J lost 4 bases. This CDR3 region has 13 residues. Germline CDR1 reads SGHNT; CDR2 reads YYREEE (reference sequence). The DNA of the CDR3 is TGTGCCAGCAGTTCGGGACAGGGCTATGGCTACACCTTC. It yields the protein CASSSGQGYGYTF.

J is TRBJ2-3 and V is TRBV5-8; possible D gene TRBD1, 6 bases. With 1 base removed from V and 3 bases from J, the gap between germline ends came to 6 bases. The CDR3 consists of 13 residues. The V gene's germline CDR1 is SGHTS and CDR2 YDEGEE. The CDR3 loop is CASSLRGTDTQYF. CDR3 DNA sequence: TGTGCCAGCAGCTTGAGGGGGACAGATACGCAGTATTTT.

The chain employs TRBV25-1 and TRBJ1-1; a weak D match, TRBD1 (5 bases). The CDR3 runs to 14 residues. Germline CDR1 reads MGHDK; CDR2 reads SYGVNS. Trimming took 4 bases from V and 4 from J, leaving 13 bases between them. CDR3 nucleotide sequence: TGTGCCAGCAGTGGCCCCCAGGGTATCACTGAAGCTTTCTTT. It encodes CASSGPQGITEAFF.

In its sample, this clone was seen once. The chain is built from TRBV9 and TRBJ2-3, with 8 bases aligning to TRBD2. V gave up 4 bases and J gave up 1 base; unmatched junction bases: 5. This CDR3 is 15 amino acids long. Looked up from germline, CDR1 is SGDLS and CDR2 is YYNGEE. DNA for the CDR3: TGTGCCAGCAGCTACGGAGCGGGGGGCACAGATACGCAGTATTTT. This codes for CASSYGAGGTDTQYF.

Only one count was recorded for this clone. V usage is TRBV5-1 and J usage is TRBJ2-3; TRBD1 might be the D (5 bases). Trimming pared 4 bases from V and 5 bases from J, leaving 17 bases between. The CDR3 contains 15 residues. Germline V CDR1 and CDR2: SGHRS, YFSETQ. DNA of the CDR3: TGCGCCAGCAGCCTCACACTAACAGGAATAGATACGCAGTATTTT. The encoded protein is CASSLTLTGIDTQYF.

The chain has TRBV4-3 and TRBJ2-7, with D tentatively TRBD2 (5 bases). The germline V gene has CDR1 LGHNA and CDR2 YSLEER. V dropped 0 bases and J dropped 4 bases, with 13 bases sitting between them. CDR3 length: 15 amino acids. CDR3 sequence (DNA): TGCGCCAGCAGCCAAGACGGGGTCTACGGGTACGAGCAGTACTTC. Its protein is CASSQDGVYGYEQYF.